The T cell receptor beta chain under discussion was sequenced for a study of T cells after yellow fever vaccination. General observations from the study: Most primary-vaccination clones recurred post-booster (just under 98% CD4, roughly 91% CD8).

V lost 7 bases and J 1 base, leaving 17 bases between the germline ends. The CDR3 covers 15 residues. Per germline, CDR1 SGHRS and CDR2 YFSETQ. UMIs were added to TCR cDNA along with a universal primer site when it was made by 5'RACE template switching. TCRdb re-derived calls from the 5' RACE reads in MiXCR, one entry per CDR3 protein. The repertoire includes about 330,000 distinct CDR3 sequences, roughly 8.3% of them detected once, and 17% sits in the top ten. This clonotype has more than one count but fewer than ten. Its antigen is unknown. The sample consisted of PBMCs, taken roughly 45 days after the first yellow fever vaccination. The V call is TRBV5-1, the J call TRBJ2-5; unclear D gene. This TCR derives from a man between 18 and 29 years old who received the YFV17D yellow fever vaccine. For the CDR3, the DNA is TGCGCCAGCTGGGCCTCTGGGCGGAGCCAAGAGACCCAGTACTTC. Protein: CASWASGRSQETQYF.